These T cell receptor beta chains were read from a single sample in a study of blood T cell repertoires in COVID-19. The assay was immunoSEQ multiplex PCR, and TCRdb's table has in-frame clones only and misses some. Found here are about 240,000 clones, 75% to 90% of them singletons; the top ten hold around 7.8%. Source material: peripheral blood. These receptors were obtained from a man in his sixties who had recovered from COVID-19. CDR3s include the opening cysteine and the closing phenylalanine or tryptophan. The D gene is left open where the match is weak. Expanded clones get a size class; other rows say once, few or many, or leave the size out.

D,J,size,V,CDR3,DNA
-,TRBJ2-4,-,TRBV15,CATSRVYTGDIQYF,TGTGCCACCAGCAGAGTATATACGGGGGACATTCAGTACTTC
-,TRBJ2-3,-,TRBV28,CASQKRVEDTQYF,TGTGCCAGCCAGAAACGGGTAGAAGATACGCAGTATTTT
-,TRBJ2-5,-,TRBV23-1,CASSQSGRGHQETQYF,TGCGCCAGCAGTCAATCTGGAAGAGGCCACCAAGAGACCCAGTACTTC
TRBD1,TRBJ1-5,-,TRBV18,CASSPPGQGSGNQPQHF,TGTGCCAGCTCACCACCTGGACAGGGGAGTGGCAATCAGCCCCAGCATTTT
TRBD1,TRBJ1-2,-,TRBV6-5,CASRDTGTGGTTF,TGTGCCAGCAGGGACACCGGGACAGGGGGAACTACCTTC
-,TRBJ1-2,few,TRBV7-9,CASSSQTVQGYTF,TGTGCCAGCAGCTCGCAGACTGTTCAGGGCTACACCTTC
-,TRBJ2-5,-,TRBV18,CASSPNRQETQYF,TGTGCCAGCTCACCAAACAGACAAGAGACCCAGTACTTC
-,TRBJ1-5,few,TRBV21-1,CASTDTGQALDQPQHF,TGTGCCAGCACCGATACAGGACAGGCACTTGATCAGCCCCAGCATTTT
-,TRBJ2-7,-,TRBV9,CASSEERLRTNYEQYF,TGTGCCAGCAGCGAGGAAAGACTTAGGACTAACTACGAGCAGTACTTC
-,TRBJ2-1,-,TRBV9,CASSVSPTDYNEQFF,TGTGCCAGCAGCGTATCCCCGACAGATTACAATGAGCAGTTCTTC
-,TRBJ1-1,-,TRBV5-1,CASSFPRENTEAFF,TGCGCCAGCAGCTTTCCACGGGAGAACACTGAAGCTTTCTTT
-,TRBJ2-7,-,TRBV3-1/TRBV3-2,CASSLASGGPSHEQYF,TGTGCCAGCAGCCTCGCGTCCGGGGGGCCCTCGCACGAGCAGTACTTC
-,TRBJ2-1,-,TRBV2,CASRGSTVAGEQFF,TGTGCCAGCAGGGGATCGACAGTCGCCGGGGAGCAGTTCTTC
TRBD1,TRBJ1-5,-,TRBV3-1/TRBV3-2,CASSQGAGGTQPQHF,TGTGCCAGCAGCCAAGGAGCAGGGGGAACACAGCCCCAGCATTTT
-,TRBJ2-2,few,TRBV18,CASSPGSGELFF,TGTGCCAGCTCACCAGGCTCCGGGGAGCTGTTTTTT
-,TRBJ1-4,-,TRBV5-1,CASSLTATNEKLFF,TGCGCCAGCAGCTTGACGGCAACTAATGAAAAACTGTTTTTT
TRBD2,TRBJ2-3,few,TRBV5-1,CASSLIGGGAADTQYF,TGCGCCAGCAGCTTGATCGGCGGGGGGGCGGCAGATACGCAGTATTTT
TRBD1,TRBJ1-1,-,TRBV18,CASSPQGARVTEAFF,TGTGCCAGCTCACCACAGGGGGCGCGTGTCACTGAAGCTTTCTTT
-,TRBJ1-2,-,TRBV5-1,CASSLGGRGYGYTF,TGCGCCAGCAGCTTGGGGGGGCGCGGCTATGGCTACACCTTC
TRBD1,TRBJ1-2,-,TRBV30,CAWVQTGNYGYTF,TGTGCCTGGGTCCAGACAGGGAACTATGGCTACACCTTC
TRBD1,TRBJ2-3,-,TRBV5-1,CASSTGQGRFADTQYF,TGCGCCAGCAGCACGGGACAGGGGAGGTTTGCAGATACGCAGTATTTT
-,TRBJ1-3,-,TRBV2,CASRATGNTIYF,TGTGCCAGCAGGGCGACAGGAAACACCATATATTTT
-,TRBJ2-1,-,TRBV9,CASSPSPLDRNEQFF,TGTGCCAGCAGCCCTTCACCACTAGATCGGAATGAGCAGTTCTTC
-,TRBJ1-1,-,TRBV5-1,CASSLGGTLNTEAFF,TGCGCCAGCAGCTTGGGTGGGACTTTGAACACTGAAGCTTTCTTT
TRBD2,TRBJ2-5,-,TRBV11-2,CASSPFGLAGETQYF,TGTGCCAGCAGCCCTTTCGGACTAGCCGGAGAGACCCAGTACTTC
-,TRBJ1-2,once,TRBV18,CASSPVSQYGYTF,TGTGCCAGCTCACCAGTGTCCCAGTATGGCTACACCTTC
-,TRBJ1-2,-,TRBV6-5,CASSYSQIPNYGYTF,TGTGCCAGCAGTTACTCCCAGATTCCTAACTATGGCTACACCTTC
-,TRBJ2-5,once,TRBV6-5,CASRRPGNQETQYF,TGTGCCAGCAGGCGACCGGGAAACCAAGAGACCCAGTACTTC
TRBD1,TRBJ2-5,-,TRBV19,CASGIGQGGQETQYF,TGTGCCAGTGGTATCGGACAGGGGGGCCAAGAGACCCAGTACTTC
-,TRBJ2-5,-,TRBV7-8,CASSLEGPGYETQYF,TGTGCCAGCAGCTTGGAGGGGCCGGGGTATGAGACCCAGTACTTC
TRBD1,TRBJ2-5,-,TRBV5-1,CASSRSGTAEETQYF,TGCGCCAGCAGCAGGTCCGGGACAGCTGAAGAGACCCAGTACTTC
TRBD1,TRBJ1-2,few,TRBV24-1,CATSDTGGSRYGYTF,TGTGCCACCAGTGATACAGGGGGGAGCCGATATGGCTACACCTTC
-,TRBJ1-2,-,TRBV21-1,CASSLNRGGKDGYTF,TGTGCCAGCAGCCTGAACAGGGGCGGTAAGGATGGCTACACCTTC
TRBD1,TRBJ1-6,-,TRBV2,CASTQDRVNSPLHF,TGTGCCAGCACCCAGGACAGGGTGAACTCACCCCTCCACTTT
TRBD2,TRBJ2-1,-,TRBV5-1,CASSLVSGGVNEQFF,TGCGCCAGCAGCTTGGTGTCGGGGGGAGTGAATGAGCAGTTCTTC
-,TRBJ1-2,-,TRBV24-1,CATSDDSSYGYTF,TGTGCCACCAGTGACGACTCGAGCTATGGCTACACCTTC
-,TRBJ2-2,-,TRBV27,CASSGHFGELFF,TGTGCCAGCAGTGGACATTTCGGGGAGCTGTTTTTT
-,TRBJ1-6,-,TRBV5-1,CASSLTPPPSSPLHF,TGCGCCAGCAGCCTGACACCCCCTCCCAGTTCACCCCTCCACTTT
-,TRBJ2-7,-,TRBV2,CASRYSGYEQYF,TGTGCCAGCCGATACTCGGGCTACGAGCAGTACTTC
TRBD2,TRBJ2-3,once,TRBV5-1,CASTYSGGATDTQYF,TGCGCCAGCACCTATAGCGGGGGGGCAACAGATACGCAGTATTTT
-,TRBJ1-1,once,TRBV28,CASSLAGKNTEAFF,TGTGCCAGCAGTTTAGCCGGGAAAAACACTGAAGCTTTCTTT
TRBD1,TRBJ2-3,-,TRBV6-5,CASSNSRGFGDTQYF,TGTGCCAGCAGCAACAGCAGGGGGTTTGGAGATACGCAGTATTTT
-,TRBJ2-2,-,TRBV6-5,CASSHAMGELFF,TGTGCCAGCAGTCATGCGATGGGGGAGCTGTTTTTT
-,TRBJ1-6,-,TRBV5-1,CASSLSGQGGTPLHF,TGCGCCAGCAGCTTGTCGGGTCAGGGAGGTACACCCCTCCACTTT
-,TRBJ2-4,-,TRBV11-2,CASSLGGLSTSKNIQYF,TGTGCCAGCAGCTTAGGGGGACTGTCTACATCCAAAAACATTCAGTACTTC
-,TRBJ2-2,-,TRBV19,CASSDDSGELFF,TGTGCCAGTAGTGATGATAGCGGGGAGCTGTTTTTT
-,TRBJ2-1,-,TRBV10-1,CASSEARGLVNEQFF,TGCGCCAGCAGTGAAGCCCGGGGACTGGTCAATGAGCAGTTCTTC
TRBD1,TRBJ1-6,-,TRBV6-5,CASKGQGYNSPLHF,TGTGCCAGCAAAGGACAGGGTTATAATTCACCCCTCCACTTT
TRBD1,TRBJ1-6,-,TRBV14,CASSQATGGINSPLHF,TGTGCCAGCAGCCAAGCTACAGGGGGGATTAATTCACCCCTCCACTTT
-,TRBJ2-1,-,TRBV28,CASCPEGDLGAEQFF,TGTGCCAGCTGCCCGGAGGGCGACCTCGGGGCTGAGCAGTTCTTC
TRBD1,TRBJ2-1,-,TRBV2,CASREQGAGNEQFF,TGTGCCAGCAGGGAACAGGGGGCGGGCAATGAGCAGTTCTTC
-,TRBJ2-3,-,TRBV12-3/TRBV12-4,CASNSDSTDTQYF,TGTGCCAGCAACAGTGACAGCACAGATACGCAGTATTTT
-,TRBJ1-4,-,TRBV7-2,CASSLVPADEKLFF,TGTGCCAGCAGCTTAGTGCCGGCGGATGAAAAACTGTTTTTT
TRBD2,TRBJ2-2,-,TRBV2,CASRASGSNTGELFF,TGTGCCAGCAGGGCTAGCGGTTCGAACACCGGGGAGCTGTTTTTT
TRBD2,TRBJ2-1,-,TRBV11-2,CASGSSGWSSYNEQFF,TGTGCCAGCGGATCTAGCGGATGGAGCTCCTACAATGAGCAGTTCTTC